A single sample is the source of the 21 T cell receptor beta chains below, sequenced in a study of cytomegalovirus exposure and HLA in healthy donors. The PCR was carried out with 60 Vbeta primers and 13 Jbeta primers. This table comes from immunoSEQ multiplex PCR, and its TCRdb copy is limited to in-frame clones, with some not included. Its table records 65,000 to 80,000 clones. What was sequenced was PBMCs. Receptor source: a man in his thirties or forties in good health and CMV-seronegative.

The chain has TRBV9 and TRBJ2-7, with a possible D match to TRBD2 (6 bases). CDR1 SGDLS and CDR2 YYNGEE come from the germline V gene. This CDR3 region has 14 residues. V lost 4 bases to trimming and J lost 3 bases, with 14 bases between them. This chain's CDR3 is CASSSGLAIYEQYF. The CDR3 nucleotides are TGTGCCAGCAGCTCGGGGCTAGCGATCTACGAGCAGTACTTC.

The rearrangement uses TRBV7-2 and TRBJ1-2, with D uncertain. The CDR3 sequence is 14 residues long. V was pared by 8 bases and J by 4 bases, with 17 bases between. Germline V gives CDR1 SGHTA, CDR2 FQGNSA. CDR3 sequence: CASRVSGSLYGYTF. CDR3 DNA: TGTGCCAGCCGGGTCAGTGGTTCCCTCTATGGCTACACCTTC.

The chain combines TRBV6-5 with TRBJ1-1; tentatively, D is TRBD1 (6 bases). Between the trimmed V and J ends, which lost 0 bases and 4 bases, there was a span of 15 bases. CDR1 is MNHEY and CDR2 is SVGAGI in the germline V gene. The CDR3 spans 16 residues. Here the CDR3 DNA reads TGTGCCAGCAGTTACTCGGTAACAGGGTTTTTCACTGAAGCTTTCTTT. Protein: CASSYSVTGFFTEAFF.

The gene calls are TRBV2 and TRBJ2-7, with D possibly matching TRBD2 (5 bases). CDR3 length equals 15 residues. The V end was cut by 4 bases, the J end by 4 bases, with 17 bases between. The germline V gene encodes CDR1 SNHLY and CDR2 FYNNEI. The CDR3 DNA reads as TGTGCCAGCAGTGTCAACGGGATGAACACTTACGAGCAGTACTTC. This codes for CASSVNGMNTYEQYF. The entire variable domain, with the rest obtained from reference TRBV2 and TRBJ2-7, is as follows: EPEVTQTPSHQVTQMGQEVILRCVPISNHLYFYWYRQILGQKVEFLVSFYNNEISEKSEIFDDQFSVERPDGSNFTLKIRSTKLEDSAMYFCASSVNGMNTYEQYFGPGTRLTVT.

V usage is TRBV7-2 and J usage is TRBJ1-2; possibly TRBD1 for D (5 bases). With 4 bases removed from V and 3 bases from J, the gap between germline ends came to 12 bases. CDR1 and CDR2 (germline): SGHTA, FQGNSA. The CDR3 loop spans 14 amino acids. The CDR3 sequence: CASSSQGFYYGYTF. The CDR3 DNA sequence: TGTGCCAGCAGCTCCCAGGGATTTTACTATGGCTACACCTTC.

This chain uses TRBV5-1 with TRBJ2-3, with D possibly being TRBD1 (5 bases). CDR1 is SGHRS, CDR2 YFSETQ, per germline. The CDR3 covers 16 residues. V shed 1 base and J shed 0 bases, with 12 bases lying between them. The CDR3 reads CASSLRRTPSTDTQYF. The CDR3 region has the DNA TGCGCCAGCAGCTTGAGGCGGACACCTAGCACAGATACGCAGTATTTT.

This CDR3 reads CASSLGAPGDTEAFF. In DNA form, the CDR3 reads TGCGCCAGCAGCTTGGGGGCCCCGGGGGACACTGAAGCTTTCTTT. The gene calls are TRBV5-1 and TRBJ1-1, with D maybe TRBD1 (5 bases). Per the germline V gene, CDR1 is SGHRS and CDR2 is YFSETQ. V lost 0 bases and J lost 3, with 12 bases in between. This CDR3 has 15 residues.

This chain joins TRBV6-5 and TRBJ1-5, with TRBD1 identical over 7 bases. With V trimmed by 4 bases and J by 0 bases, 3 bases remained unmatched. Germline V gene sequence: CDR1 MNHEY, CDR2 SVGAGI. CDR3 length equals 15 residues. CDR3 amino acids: CASSSGQYSNQPQHF. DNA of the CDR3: TGTGCCAGCAGTTCGGGACAGTATAGCAATCAGCCCCAGCATTTT.

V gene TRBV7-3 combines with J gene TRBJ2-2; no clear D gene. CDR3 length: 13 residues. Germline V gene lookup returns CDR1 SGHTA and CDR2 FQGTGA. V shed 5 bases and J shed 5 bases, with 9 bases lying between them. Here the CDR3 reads CASSPARTGELFF. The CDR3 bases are TGTGCCAGCAGCCCTGCGCGGACCGGGGAGCTGTTTTTT.

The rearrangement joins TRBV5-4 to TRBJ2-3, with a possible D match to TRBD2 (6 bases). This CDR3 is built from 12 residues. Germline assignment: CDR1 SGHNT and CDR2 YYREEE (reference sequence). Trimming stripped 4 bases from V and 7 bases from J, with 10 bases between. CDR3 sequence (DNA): TGTGCCAGCAGCACGGGACTGAATACGCAGTATTTT. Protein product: CASSTGLNTQYF.

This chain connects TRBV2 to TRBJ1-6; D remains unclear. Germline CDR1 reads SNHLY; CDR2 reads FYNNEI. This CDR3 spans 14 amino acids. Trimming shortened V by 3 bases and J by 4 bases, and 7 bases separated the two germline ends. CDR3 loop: CASSEGWYNSPLHF. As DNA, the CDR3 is TGTGCCAGCAGTGAGGGCTGGTATAATTCACCCCTCCACTTT.

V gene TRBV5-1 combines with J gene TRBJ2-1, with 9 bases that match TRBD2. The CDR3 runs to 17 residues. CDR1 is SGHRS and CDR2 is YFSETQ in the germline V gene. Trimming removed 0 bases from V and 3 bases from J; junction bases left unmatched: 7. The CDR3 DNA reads TGCGCCAGCAGCTTGGCAATGGGTAGCGGGGGCTACAATGAGCAGTTCTTC. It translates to CASSLAMGSGGYNEQFF.

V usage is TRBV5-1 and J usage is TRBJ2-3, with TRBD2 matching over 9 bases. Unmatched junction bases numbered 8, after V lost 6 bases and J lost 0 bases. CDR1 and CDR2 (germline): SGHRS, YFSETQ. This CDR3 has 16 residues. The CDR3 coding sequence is TGCGCCAGCACCTCGGGGCTAGCGGGAAGCACAGATACGCAGTATTTT. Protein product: CASTSGLAGSTDTQYF. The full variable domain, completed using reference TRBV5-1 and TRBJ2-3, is KAGVTQTPRYLIKTRGQQVTLSCSPISGHRSVSWYQQTPGQGLQFLFEYFSETQRNKGNFPGRFSGRQFSNSRSEMNVSTLELGDSALYLCASTSGLAGSTDTQYFGPGTRLTVL.

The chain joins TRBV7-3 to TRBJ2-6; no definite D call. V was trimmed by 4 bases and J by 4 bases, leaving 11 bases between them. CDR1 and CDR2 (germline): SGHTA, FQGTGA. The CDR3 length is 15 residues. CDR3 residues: CASSSQVAGANVLTF. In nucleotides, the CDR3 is TGTGCCAGCAGCTCGCAGGTCGCCGGGGCCAACGTCCTGACTTTC.

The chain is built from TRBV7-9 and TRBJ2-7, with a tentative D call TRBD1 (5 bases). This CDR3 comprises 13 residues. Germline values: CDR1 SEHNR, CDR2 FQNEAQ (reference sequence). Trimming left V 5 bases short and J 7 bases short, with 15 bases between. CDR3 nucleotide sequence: TGTGCCAGCAGCCCATTGGGGCTGGGTGAGCAGTACTTC. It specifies CASSPLGLGEQYF. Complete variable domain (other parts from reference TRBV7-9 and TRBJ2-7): DTGVSQNPRHKITKRGQNVTFRCDPISEHNRLYWYRQTLGQGPEFLTYFQNEAQLEKSRLLSDRFSAERPKGSFSTLEIQRTEQGDSAMYLCASSPLGLGEQYFGPGTRLTVT.

This CDR3 reads CASLRDSGELFF. CDR3 nucleotide sequence: TGTGCCAGTCTTAGGGACAGCGGGGAGCTGTTTTTT. V and J are TRBV19 and TRBJ2-2, with 7 bases identical to TRBD1. With V trimmed by 8 bases and J by 7 bases, 4 bases remained unmatched. CDR3 length equals 12 residues. Germline assignment: CDR1 LNHDA and CDR2 SQIVND (reference sequence).

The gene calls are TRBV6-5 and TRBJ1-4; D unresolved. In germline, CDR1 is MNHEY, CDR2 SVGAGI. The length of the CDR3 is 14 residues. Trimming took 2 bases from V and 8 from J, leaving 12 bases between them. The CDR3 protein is CASSYHAGGEKLFF. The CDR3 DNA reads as TGTGCCAGCAGTTACCATGCAGGTGGGGAAAAACTGTTTTTT.

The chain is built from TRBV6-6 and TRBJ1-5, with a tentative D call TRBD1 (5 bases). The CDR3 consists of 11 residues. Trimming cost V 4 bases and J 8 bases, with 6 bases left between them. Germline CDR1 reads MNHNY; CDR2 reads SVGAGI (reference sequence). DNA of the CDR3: TGTGCCAGCAGTTGGGGGGAGCCCCAGCATTTT. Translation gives CASSWGEPQHF.

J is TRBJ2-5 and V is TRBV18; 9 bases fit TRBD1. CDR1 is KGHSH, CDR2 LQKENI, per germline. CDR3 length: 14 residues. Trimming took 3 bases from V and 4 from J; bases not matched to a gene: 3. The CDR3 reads CASSPRTGVETQYF. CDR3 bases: TGTGCCAGCTCACCTCGGACAGGGGTAGAGACCCAGTACTTC. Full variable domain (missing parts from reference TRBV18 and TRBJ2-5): NAGVMQNPRHLVRRRGQEARLRCSPMKGHSHVYWYRQLPEEGLKFMVYLQKENIIDESGMPKERFSAEFPKEGPSILRIQQVVRGDSAAYFCASSPRTGVETQYFGPGTRLLVL.

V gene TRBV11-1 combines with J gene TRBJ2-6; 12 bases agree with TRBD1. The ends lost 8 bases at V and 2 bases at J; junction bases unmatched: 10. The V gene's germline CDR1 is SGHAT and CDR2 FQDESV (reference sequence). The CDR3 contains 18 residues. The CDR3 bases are TGTGCCAGCGGACGAACCGGGACAGGGGGCGCTGGGGCCAACGTCCTGACTTTC. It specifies CASGRTGTGGAGANVLTF.

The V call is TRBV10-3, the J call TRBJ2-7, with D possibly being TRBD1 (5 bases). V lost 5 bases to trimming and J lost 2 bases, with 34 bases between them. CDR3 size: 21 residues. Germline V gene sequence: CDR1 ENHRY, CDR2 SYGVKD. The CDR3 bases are TGTGCCATCAGTCACCTGGGCGGTGTCCAGACTCAGGGAATGACAGCCTACGAGCAGTACTTC. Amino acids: CAISHLGGVQTQGMTAYEQYF.